The sequence of this T cell receptor (beta chain) was determined in a study of blood T cells in healthy people across ages (dated by TCRdb to the mid-2010s). About the study as a whole: In model experiments, template switching captured roughly one uniquely barcoded TCR beta cDNA molecule for every two T cells. Age-related changes in TCR beta repertoire diversity were measured in the study by deep sequencing normalized with unique cDNA molecular identifiers. The donors were divided into four age groups: young (average roughly 15 years), middle-aged (about 41), aged (around 59) and long-lived (approximately 74). Using the same blood draw, the study looked at two additional independent replicas of 1 million unique cDNA reads for two donors, one aged 18 to 30 and the other aged 80 or older. The full study reports these points: Because profiling used bulk unsorted PBMCs, naive and antigen-experienced compartments could not be compared conclusively. Compared with the aged group, the long-lived group had more naive CD4+ T cells, fewer expanded clones and increased TCR diversity, suggesting age selection. Because the CMV infection status of the donors was unknown, age-related changes in expanded clonotypes may potentially have been confounded. Estimates of total diversity from one million sequenced T cells were regarded as lower bounds and underestimates. As age increased, observed TCR beta diversity per million T cells dropped in a roughly linear way, and a significant reduction was already evident by age about 40. There was a strong correlation between observed TCR beta diversity and the percentage of naive T cells measured by flow cytometry.

Receptor libraries were prepared by 5' RACE. For sequencing, an Illumina HiSeq 2500 was employed. A second PCR of roughly 7 to 12 cycles was run with a J-beta primer mix and a sample-barcoded 5' primer. Each TCR beta cDNA molecule received a unique molecular identifier from a template-switch 5' adaptor carrying 12 random nucleotides. Each sample yielded at least 3 million CDR3-containing paired-end reads. First-strand cDNA was synthesized from all RNA with the Mint cDNA synthesis kit, primed by a TRBC-specific oligonucleotide. After uracil-DNA glycosylase treatment, a first 18-cycle PCR used universal primers M1SS and BC2_uni_R on all cDNA. As for how the authors treated the data: Each sample was normalized by randomly selecting 1 million high-quality reads, each carrying a distinct molecular identifier. Instead of being binned into consensus sequences, reads with shared molecular identifiers were discarded. MiTCR, run with a Q25 quality threshold and the strictest error-elimination algorithm, handled CDR3 identification, clonotype clustering and error correction. A nonparametric unseen species model using Euler transformation provided a lower-bound estimate of total TCR beta diversity. TCRdb trimmed the raw reads at Q25, called clones with MiXCR and kept productive beta chains. Rows with a matching CDR3 protein are joined into one entry that keeps the most common DNA and genes. TCRdb, not the authors, supplied the V and J calls. The sample table contains approximately 490,000 distinct CDR3 sequences; only one count was recorded for around 24% of them. The ten largest clones capture 8.7% of the sample.

V loses 0 bases at its end and J loses 0 bases; junction bases beyond the gene matches: 5. The CDR1 and CDR2 encoded by the germline V gene are LGHNA and YNFKEQ. The CDR3, cysteine through phenylalanine, is 17 amino acids long. Of all the DNA, just the CDR3 is kept, 51 bases in frame from base 1. The approximately 39 donors, aged about 6 to 100 years, were systemically healthy Caucasian individuals from Russia. Each donor gave about 9.7 milliliters of peripheral blood, drawn into EDTA-treated Vacutainer tubes. PBMCs were isolated by Ficoll-Paque density-gradient centrifugation, with at least 6.5 million obtained per sample. Trizol reagent was used to extract total RNA from PBMCs, with at least 5 micrograms per sample. The percentages of naive CD45RAhigh/CD27high T cells were determined by flow cytometry on a PBMC aliquot from every donor. Details on this clonotype: No antigen is known for it. Per-nucleotide qualities are absent, and no much larger clonotype sits a single base away.

Separately, the same data were catalogued under a study of T cells of mothers and their children. As that second paper reports: Nine systemically healthy Caucasian individuals, comprising three mothers and their six children, were included as donors. cDNA synthesis used all of the extracted RNA, with 1.5 ug of RNA in each 15 ul reaction. In the second PCR, sample barcodes and 2-4 random nucleotides were introduced via the M1S primer. More than 8 million TCR beta CDR3 reads were obtained from each mother, and roughly 3 million reads were obtained from each child. Thymic selection similarly shapes TCR recombination output in related and unrelated pairs, with minor effect from inherited differences. Normalized repertoire overlap in related mother-child pairs was always slightly higher than in unrelated mother-child pairs, but the difference was never significant. With a sensitivity of approximately 100 clones per million clonotypes, no persistent microchimeric T cell clones were detected. To look for features that set related mother-child pairs apart from unrelated individuals, the researchers ran deep NGS to compare the TCR beta repertoires of mothers and children. On average, the children were roughly 11 +/- 4 years old, while the mothers were around 40 +/- 4 years old. Libraries were sequenced on Illumina HiSeq 2000 with 100+100 nt paired-end reads after adapter ligation with NEBNext reagents. To avoid cross-contamination, the mother libraries and the child libraries were prepared a month apart and sequenced in separate runs. For each donor, somewhere between about 450,000 and 2,100,000 distinct TCR beta clonotypes were identified. Naive TCR beta clonotypes were estimated from low-frequency clonotypes matched to each donor's FACS-determined naive share, without sorting.

The origin of this receptor is a boy aged 5-17 years in good health. Sequences were obtained from blood. The rearranged segments are TRBV4-2 and TRBJ2-3; 8 of the junction bases match TRBD2. The CDR3 protein is CASSQDRGGPSTDTQYF. The DNA sequence is as follows: TGTGCCAGCAGCCAAGACCGCGGGGGGCCTAGCACAGATACGCAGTATTTT.